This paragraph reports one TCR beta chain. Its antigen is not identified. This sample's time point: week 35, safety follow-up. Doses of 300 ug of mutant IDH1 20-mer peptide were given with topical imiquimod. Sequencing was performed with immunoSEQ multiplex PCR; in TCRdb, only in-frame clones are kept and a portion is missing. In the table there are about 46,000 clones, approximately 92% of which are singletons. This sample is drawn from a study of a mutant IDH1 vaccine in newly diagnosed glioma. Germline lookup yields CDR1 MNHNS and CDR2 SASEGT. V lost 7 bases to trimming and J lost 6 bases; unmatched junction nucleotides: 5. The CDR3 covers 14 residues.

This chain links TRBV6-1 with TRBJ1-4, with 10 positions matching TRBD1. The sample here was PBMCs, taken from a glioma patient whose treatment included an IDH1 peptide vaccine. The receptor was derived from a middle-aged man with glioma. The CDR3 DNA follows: TGTGCCAGCACCTACGGGACAGGGGATGAAAAACTGTTTTTT. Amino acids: CASTYGTGDEKLFF.